The entry that follows covers one T cell receptor (beta chain) sequence. The antigen remains unidentified. The CDR3 sequence is 14 residues long. CDR1 is SEHNR, CDR2 FQNEAQ, per germline (reference sequence). The V end lost 2 bases, the J end lost 0 bases, and 5 bases lay between the germline ends. Prior to sequencing, the ViraFEST assay stimulated PBMC with viral peptide pools, which expanded the antigen-specific CD4+ T cells. Upon completion of roughly ten days in culture, CD4+ T cells were isolated. A positive SARS-CoV-2 PCR test fell between March and December 2020. The table came from immunoSEQ multiplex PCR; TCRdb's copy has only in-frame clones and leaves some out. The repertoire holds 35,000 to 55,000 clones, with 75% as singletons. The data stem from a study of vaccination effects on CD4 cells after COVID-19.

This sequence originates from a human donor who had a prior SARS-CoV-2 infection. V usage is TRBV7-9 and J usage is TRBJ1-3; D not certain. The sample in question was CD4+ T cells from PBMCs cultured with a peptide pool, obtained before COVID-19 vaccination. In DNA form, the CDR3 reads TGTGCCAGCAGCTTATGGGACTCTGGAAACACCATATATTTT. It codes for CASSLWDSGNTIYF.